This T cell receptor beta chain was captured in a study of control samples from healthy donors and cancer patients (TCRdb year 2020). The junction carries 10 bases between V and J, which are trimmed by 2 bases and 2 bases respectively. Taken from the germline V gene, the CDR1 and CDR2 loops are KGHSH and LQKENI. The CDR3 has 14 amino acids, counting the end cysteine and phenylalanine. The retained sequence is limited to the CDR3, 42 bases, with the frame set at the first base. Library creation used the immunoSEQ multiplex PCR assay. TCRdb obtained this table from immuneACCESS and retained in-frame rearrangements with V and J assigned. These tables miss some clones; where compared with another copy, unresolved V genes account for less than half of the shortfall, and the remainder is unexplained. The sample has 100,000 to 150,000 clones on record, 80% to 90% of them singletons. The ten largest account for about 40% of the sample.

As concerns this clone: Its binding antigen is unknown. There are no base qualities to consult, and no much larger clone falls within one base.

This receptor chain uses TRBV18 and TRBJ2-7; a weak D assignment points to TRBD1 (6 bases agree). Sequenced: blood. The TCR comes from a man in his fifties in good health. At the DNA level, the sequence is TGTGCCAGCTCACCAGGGCAGGGGACCTACGAGCAGTACTTC. Its coded protein is CASSPGQGTYEQYF. The full variable domain, completed from the reference TRBV18 and TRBJ2-7 proteins outside the CDR3, reads NAGVMQNPRHLVRRRGQEARLRCSPMKGHSHVYWYRQLPEEGLKFMVYLQKENIIDESGMPKERFSAEFPKEGPSILRIQQVVRGDSAAYFCASSPGQGTYEQYFGPGTRLTVT.